The 3 T cell receptor beta chains in this list originate from one sample, sequenced in a study of tumor-infiltrating lymphocytes in primary liver carcinoma. Total RNA amounting to 500 ng was the source from which TCR beta cDNA was made with a constant-region primer. Library construction for TCR beta comprised three nested multiplex PCR rounds performed with slightly modified ARM-PCR. A C-beta reverse primer was combined with TRBV1-TRBV30 forward primers in the first two PCR rounds, and each round had around 10 cycles. TCRdb itself ran the multiplex PCR reads through MiXCR, one entry per CDR3 protein. This sample has some 180,000 distinct CDR3 sequences; around 85% occur once, and the top ten carry over 15%. Without any cell sorting, about 18-30 mg of bulk tissue yielded co-extracted RNA and DNA. Sequenced input: tumor tissue from primary liver carcinoma. These receptors were collected from a man aged 40-49 years with primary liver carcinoma and hepatitis B virus infection.

On this clonotype itself: It is likely a read error, because the conserved phenylalanine at the end of the CDR3 is missing. The DNA is omitted, as the CDR3 cannot be located on it reliably, and the CDR3 follows TCRdb's listing. This chain connects TRBV12-3 or TRBV12-4 to TRBJ2-1; no check of the table's D call, TRBD2, against the DNA was made. Termini included, the CDR3 measures 15 amino acids. The CDR3 sequence: CASSKTGDWWTEQLL.

As concerns this clonotype: The conserved closing phenylalanine or tryptophan is absent in this CDR3, likely reflecting a read error. This chain uses TRBV28 with TRBJ1-5; no firm D call. This CDR3 contains 14 residues. Germline V CDR1 and CDR2: MDHEN, SYDVKM. CDR3 protein: CASRSTRASQPQHY. The CDR3 nucleotides are TGTGCTAGCAGGTCGACACGGGCTTCCCAGCCCCAGCATTAT.

About this clonotype itself: A read error may produce the germline difference seen at one junction end. The chain combines TRBV12-3 or TRBV12-4 with TRBJ2-5; D perhaps matches TRBD1 (5 bases). The CDR3 runs to 14 residues. This CDR3 reads CASGLTTGQETQYF. The CDR3 DNA reads TGTGCCAGCGGTTTAACTACAGGCCAAGAGACCCAGTACTTC.